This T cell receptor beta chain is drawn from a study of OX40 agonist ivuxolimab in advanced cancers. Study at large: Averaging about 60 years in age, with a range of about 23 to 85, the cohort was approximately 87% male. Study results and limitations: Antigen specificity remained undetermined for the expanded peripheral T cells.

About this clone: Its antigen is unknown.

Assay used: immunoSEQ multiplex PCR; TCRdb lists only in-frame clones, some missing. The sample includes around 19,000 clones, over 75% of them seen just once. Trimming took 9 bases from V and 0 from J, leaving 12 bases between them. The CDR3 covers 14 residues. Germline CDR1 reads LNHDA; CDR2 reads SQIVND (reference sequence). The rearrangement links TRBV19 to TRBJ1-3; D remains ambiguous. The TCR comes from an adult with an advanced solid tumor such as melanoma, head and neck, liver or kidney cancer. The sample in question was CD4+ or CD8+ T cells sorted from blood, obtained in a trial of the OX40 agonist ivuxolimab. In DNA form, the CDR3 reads TGTGCCAGCCTCAAACGGAGCTCTGGAAACACCATATATTTT. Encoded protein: CASLKRSSGNTIYF.